This TCR beta chain emerged from a study of immune heterogeneity within non-small cell lung tumors. Study results and limitations: Identical dominant CDR3 beta clonotypes were found recurring across a patient's tumor sites, along with site-unique high-frequency clones. High-frequency T-cell receptor beta clonotypes differed largely between individual patients.

Bulk tumor genomic DNA, about 600 ng per sample, was used as template. Several biopsies were collected from each primary tumor during surgery. They were spaced as far apart as possible within the tumor mass. Patients went through curative surgery, and their non-small cell lung cancer was untreated and newly diagnosed. Samples were obtained from newly diagnosed non-small cell lung cancer patients who were having surgery with curative intent. TCR beta CDR3 regions came from multiplex PCR with 32 forward V and 13 reverse J primers. From the multiplex PCR reads, TCRdb called clonotypes with MiXCR, one entry per CDR3 protein. The sample shows approximately 1,300 distinct CDR3 sequences, around 48% of them seen only once. Remarks on this clonotype: Its specificity is not known.

The CDR3 spans 15 residues. The V and J ends lost 3 bases and 2 bases, in that order; junction bases with no gene match: 6. Germline CDR1 DFQATT, CDR2 SNEGSKA (reference sequence). This TCR was recovered from a man in his 60s with non-small cell lung cancer. Input material: lung tumor tissue. The chain carries TRBV20-1 and TRBJ2-3; 9 positions agree with TRBD2. The CDR3 loop is CSASLAGWNTDTQYF. The CDR3 DNA reads as TGCAGTGCTAGCCTAGCGGGATGGAACACAGATACGCAGTATTTT.